This T cell receptor (beta chain) was profiled in a study of blood T cell repertoires in COVID-19. Study information: Samples representing acute and convalescent COVID-19 were sourced from the United States, Italy and Spain. In each case, the material was cDNA or gDNA derived from T cells, B-cell-depleted T cells, or PBMCs.

The CDR3 sequence is 15 residues long. Germline CDR1 LNHDA, CDR2 SQIVND (reference sequence). V was clipped by 4 bases and J by 5 bases; unmatched bases: 9. Clones were read by immunoSEQ multiplex PCR, and TCRdb kept only the in-frame ones, dropping some. The table lists a few hundred thousand clones, 90% of them singletons, with around 0.98% in the top ten. The receptor comes from a middle-aged woman with COVID-19, enrolled during active disease. The sample was peripheral blood. The J gene is TRBJ2-7, the V gene TRBV19; 9 positions agree with TRBD1. The CDR3 nucleotides read TGTGCCAGTAGTACCGGGATTGACAGGGGGAACGAGCAGTACTTC. This gives the protein CASSTGIDRGNEQYF.